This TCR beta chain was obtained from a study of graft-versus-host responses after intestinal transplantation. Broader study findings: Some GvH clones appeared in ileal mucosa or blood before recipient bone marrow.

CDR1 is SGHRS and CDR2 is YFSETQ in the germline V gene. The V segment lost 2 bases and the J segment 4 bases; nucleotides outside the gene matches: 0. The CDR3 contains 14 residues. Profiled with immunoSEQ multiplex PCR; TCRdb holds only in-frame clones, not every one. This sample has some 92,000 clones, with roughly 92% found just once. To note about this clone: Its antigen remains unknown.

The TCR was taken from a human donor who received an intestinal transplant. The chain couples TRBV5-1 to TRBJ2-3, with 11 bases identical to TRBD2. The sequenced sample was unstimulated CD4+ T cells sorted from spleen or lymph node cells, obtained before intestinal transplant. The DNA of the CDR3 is TGCGCCAGCAGCTTACTAGCGGGAGCAGATACGCAGTATTTT. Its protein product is CASSLLAGADTQYF.